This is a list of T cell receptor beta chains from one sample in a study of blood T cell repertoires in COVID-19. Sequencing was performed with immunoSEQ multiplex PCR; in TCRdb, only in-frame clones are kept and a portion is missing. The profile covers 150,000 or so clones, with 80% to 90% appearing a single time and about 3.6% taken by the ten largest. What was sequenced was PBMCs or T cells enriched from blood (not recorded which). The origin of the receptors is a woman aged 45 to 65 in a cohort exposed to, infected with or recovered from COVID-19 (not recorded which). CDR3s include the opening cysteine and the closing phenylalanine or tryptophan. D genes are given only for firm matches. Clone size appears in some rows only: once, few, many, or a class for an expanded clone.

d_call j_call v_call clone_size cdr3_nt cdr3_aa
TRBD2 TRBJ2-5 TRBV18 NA TGTGCCAGCTCACCCGGGGGGGCAGAGACCCAGTACTTC CASSPGGAETQYF
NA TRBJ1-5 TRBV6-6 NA TGTGCCAGCAGCTCCAACATCGGGACACGGGTAGGCCCCAGGCGGTTTAATCAGCCCCAGCATTTT CASSSNIGTRVGPRRFNQPQHF
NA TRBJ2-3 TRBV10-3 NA TGTGCAGCGAGCCGACCAACAGATACGCAGTATTTT CAASRPTDTQYF
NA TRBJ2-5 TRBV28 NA TGTGCCAGCAGCTCCGGGGGAGGAGAGACCCAGTACTTC CASSSGGGETQYF
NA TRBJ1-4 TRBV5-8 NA TGTGCCAGCCCACGGTCCGCCGAAAAACTGTTTTTT CASPRSAEKLFF
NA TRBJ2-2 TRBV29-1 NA TGCAGCGTTGAATTTTTCGGGGGGCTCGCCGGGGAGCTGTTTTTT CSVEFFGGLAGELFF
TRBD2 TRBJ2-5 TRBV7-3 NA TGTGCCAGCAGCCTTACTAGCGGGACTAACCAAGAGACCCAGTACTTC CASSLTSGTNQETQYF
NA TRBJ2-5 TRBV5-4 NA TGTGCCAGCAGCTTCGGGGAGCAAGAGACCCAGTACTTC CASSFGEQETQYF
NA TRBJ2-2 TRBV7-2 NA TGTGCCAGCAGCTTAGGGGAGGCGACCGGGGAGCTGTTTTTT CASSLGEATGELFF
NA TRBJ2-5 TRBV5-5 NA TGTGCCAGCAGCTTTGGAAGACAGAGCTTTCAAGAGACCCAGTACTTC CASSFGRQSFQETQYF
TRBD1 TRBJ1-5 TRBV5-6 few TGTGCCAGCAGCTTGGCCGCGGGACAGGGCCGCCAGCCCCAGCATTTT CASSLAAGQGRQPQHF
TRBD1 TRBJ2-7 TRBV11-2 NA TGTGCCAGCAGCTTAACGGTCGCGACAGGGACCTACGAGCAGTACTTC CASSLTVATGTYEQYF
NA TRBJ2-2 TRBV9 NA TGTGCCAGCAGCGTCGCATCAACAGGGTACGGGGAGCTGTTTTTT CASSVASTGYGELFF
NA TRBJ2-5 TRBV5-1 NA TGCGCCAGCAGCTTGGCCCCACAGGGGGAGGGAGAGACCCAGTACTTC CASSLAPQGEGETQYF
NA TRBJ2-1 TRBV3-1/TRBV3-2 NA TGTGCCAGCAGCCAAGTTTGGCAAGTTGTAGGGGGCAATGAGCAGTTCTTC CASSQVWQVVGGNEQFF
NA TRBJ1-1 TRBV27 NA TGTGCCAGCAGTTTGAGACAGAACACTGAAGCTTTCTTT CASSLRQNTEAFF
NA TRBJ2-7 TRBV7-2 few TGTGCCAGCAGCTTACCCGGGAAGCCGGACTACGAGCAGTACTTC CASSLPGKPDYEQYF
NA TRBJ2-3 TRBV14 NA TGTGCCAGCAGCCAAACGCTTAGCGGAGATACGCAGTATTTT CASSQTLSGDTQYF
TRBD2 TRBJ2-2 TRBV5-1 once TGCGCCAGCAGCTTTAGCGGGGGGGTGAACACCGGGGAGCTGTTTTTT CASSFSGGVNTGELFF
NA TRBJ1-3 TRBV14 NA TGTGCCAGCAGCCAAGTACGGGGTTCTGGAAACACCATATATTTT CASSQVRGSGNTIYF
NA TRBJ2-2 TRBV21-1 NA TGTGCCAGCAGCACCCCCACAGGGGGATCATGGACCGGGGAGCTGTTTTTT CASSTPTGGSWTGELFF
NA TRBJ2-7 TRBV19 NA TGTGCCAGTAGTAGGAGACTCCAGGGGAACGAGCAGTACTTC CASSRRLQGNEQYF
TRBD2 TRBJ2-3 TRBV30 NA TGTGCCTGGAGCGCTAGCGGGGGCCCTGGTAGCACAGATACGCAGTATTTT CAWSASGGPGSTDTQYF
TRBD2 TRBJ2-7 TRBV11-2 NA TGTGCCAGCAGCTTAGATAGCGGGAGGTCCTACGAGCAGTACTTC CASSLDSGRSYEQYF
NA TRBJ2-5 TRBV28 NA TGTGCCAGCAGTACTACGTCTCTGACCCAGTACTTC CASSTTSLTQYF
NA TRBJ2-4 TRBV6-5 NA TGTGCCAGCATTGGGGGGAGCAAAAACATTCAGTACTTC CASIGGSKNIQYF
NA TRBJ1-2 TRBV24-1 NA TGTGCCACCAGTGTCCGGGGCTATGGCTACACCTTC CATSVRGYGYTF
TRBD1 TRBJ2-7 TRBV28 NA TGTGCCAGCAGTACACATAACAGGGGGCTGTATGAGCAGTACTTC CASSTHNRGLYEQYF
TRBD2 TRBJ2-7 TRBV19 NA TGTGCCAGTAGTATAGGCTCGGGAGGCTACGAGCAGTACTTC CASSIGSGGYEQYF
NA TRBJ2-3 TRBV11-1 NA TGTGCCAGCAGCTTAGCGGGGGGTGATACGCAGTATTTT CASSLAGGDTQYF
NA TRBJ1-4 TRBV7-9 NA TGTGCCAGCAGCTTGGTGGGGGGTCCTGAAAAACTGTTTTTT CASSLVGGPEKLFF
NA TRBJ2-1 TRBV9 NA TGTGCCAGCAGCGTCCCTGAAGGGGGCAATGAGCAGTTCTTC CASSVPEGGNEQFF
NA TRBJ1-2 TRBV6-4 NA TGTGCCAGCAGTGATCGTAAATATGGCTACACCTTC CASSDRKYGYTF
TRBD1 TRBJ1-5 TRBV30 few TGTGCCTGGAAACAGGGGACAGGGTATAATCAGCCCCAGCATTTT CAWKQGTGYNQPQHF
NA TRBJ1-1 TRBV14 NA TGTGCCAGCAGCCCCACGCCTCGGGGGATCAATAGTGAAGCTTTCTTT CASSPTPRGINSEAFF
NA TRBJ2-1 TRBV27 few TGTGCCAGCGCTCCGGGGTTCTTC CASAPGFF
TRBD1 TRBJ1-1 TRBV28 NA TGTGCCAGCAGTCATGGCCTCGACAGGGGACGAAACACTGAAGCTTTCTTT CASSHGLDRGRNTEAFF
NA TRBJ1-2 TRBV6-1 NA TGTGCCAGCAGTGAAGATCGGGACTGGCATTATGGCTACACCTTC CASSEDRDWHYGYTF
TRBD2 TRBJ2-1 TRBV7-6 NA TGTGCCAGCAGCCTTAATAGCCCAGCGGGAGGGTCTTGGAATGAGCAGTTCTTC CASSLNSPAGGSWNEQFF
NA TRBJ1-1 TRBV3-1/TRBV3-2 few TGTGCCAGCAGCCAAAACAGGGTAAACACTGAAGCTTTCTTT CASSQNRVNTEAFF
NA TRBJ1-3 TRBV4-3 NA TGCGCCAGCAGCCAAGATCAAAACTCTGGAAACACCATATATTTT CASSQDQNSGNTIYF